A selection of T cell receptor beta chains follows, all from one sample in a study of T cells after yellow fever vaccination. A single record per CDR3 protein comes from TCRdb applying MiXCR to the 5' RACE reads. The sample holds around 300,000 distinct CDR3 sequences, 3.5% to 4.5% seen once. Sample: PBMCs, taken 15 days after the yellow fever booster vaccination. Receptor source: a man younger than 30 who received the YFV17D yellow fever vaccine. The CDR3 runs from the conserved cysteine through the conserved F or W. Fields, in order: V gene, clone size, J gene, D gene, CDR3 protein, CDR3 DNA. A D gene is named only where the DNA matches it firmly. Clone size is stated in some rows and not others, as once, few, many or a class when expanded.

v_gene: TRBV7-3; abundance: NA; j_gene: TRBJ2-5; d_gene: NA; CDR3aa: CASSSGPKGRETQYF; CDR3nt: TGTGCCAGCAGCTCCGGACCTAAGGGGAGGGAGACCCAGTACTTC
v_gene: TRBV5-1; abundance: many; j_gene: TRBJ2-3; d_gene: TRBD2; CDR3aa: CASSLGTSFDTQYF; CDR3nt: TGCGCCAGCAGCCTGGGGACTAGTTTCGATACGCAGTATTTT
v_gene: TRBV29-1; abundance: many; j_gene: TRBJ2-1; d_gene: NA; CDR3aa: CSVENGLNEQFF; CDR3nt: TGCAGCGTTGAAAATGGACTCAATGAGCAGTTCTTC
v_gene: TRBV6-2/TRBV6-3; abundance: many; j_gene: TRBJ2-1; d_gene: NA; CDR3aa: CASSWAGEQFF; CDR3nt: TGTGCCAGCAGCTGGGCTGGTGAGCAGTTCTTC
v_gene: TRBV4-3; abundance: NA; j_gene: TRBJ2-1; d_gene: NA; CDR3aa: CASSQDGVTGAVF; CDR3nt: TGCGCCAGCAGCCAAGATGGTGTGACGGGGGCTGTCTTC
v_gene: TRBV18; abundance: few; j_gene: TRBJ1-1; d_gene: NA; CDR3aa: CASSPSGQPSEAFF; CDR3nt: TGTGCCAGCTCACCAAGTGGGCAGCCGTCTGAAGCTTTCTTT
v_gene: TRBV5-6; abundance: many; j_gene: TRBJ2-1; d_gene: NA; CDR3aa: CASSLGPGPRPVLQFF; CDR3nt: TGTGCCAGCAGCTTAGGACCGGGACCCCGTCCGGTGCTGCAGTTCTTC
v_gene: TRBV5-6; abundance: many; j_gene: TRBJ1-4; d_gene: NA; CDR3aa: CASSPGTISGELFF; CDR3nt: TGTGCCAGCAGCCCCGGGACTATTTCCGGGGAACTGTTTTTT
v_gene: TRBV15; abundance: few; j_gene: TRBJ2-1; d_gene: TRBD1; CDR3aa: CATSSQGVTYNEQFF; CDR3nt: TGTGCCACCAGCAGTCAGGGGGTCACCTACAATGAGCAGTTCTTC
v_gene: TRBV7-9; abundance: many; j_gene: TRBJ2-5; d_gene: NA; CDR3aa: CASLGRETQYF; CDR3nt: TGTGCCAGCCTGGGGAGAGAGACCCAGTACTTC
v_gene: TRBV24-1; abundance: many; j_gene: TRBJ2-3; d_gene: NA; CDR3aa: CATSHTATDTQYF; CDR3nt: TGTGCCACCAGTCATACAGCCACAGATACGCAGTATTTT
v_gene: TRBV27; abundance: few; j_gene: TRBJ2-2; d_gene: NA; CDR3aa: CASSPLGFANTGELFF; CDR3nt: TGTGCCAGCAGTCCCCTGGGGTTCGCGAACACCGGGGAGCTGTTTTTT
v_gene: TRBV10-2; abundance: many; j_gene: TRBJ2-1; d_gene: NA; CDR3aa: CASRGTGSSYNEQFF; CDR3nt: TGCGCCAGCAGAGGGACTGGAAGCTCCTACAATGAGCAGTTCTTC
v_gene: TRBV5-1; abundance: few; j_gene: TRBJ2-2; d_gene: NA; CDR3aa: CASSLGSPGYTGELFF; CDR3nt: TGCGCCAGCAGCTTGGGATCCCCGGGGTACACCGGGGAGCTGTTTTTT
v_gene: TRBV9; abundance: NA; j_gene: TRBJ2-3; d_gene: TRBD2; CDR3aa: CASSAASGYTDTQYF; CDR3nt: TGTGCCAGCAGCGCAGCTAGCGGGTACACAGATACGCAGTATTTT
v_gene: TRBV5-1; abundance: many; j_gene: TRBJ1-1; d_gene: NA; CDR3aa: CASSLRGGGYSDTEAFF; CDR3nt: TGCGCCAGCAGCTTGAGGGGAGGTGGGTACAGCGACACTGAAGCTTTCTTT
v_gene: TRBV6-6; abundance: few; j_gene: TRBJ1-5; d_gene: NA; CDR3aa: CASSLGGWDLSNQPQHF; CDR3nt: TGTGCCAGCAGTTTGGGAGGGTGGGACTTAAGCAATCAGCCCCAGCATTTT
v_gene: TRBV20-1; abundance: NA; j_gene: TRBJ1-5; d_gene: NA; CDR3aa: CSARGYSHQPQHF; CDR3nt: TGCAGTGCTAGGGGCTACTCACATCAGCCCCAGCATTTT
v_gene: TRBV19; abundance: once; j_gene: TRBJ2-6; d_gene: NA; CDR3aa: CASSMGLAGANVLTF; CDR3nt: TGTGCCAGTAGTATGGGGTTAGCTGGGGCCAACGTCCTGACTTTC
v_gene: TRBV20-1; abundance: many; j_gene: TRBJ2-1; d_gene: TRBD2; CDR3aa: CSARGSGGDTEQFF; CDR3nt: TGCAGTGCTAGAGGAAGCGGGGGGGATACTGAGCAGTTCTTC
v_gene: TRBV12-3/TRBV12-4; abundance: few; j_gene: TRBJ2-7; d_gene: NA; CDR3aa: CASSLGHLDEQYF; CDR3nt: TGTGCCAGCAGTTTGGGCCATTTGGACGAGCAGTACTTC
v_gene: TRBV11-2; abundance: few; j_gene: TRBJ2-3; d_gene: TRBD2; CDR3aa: CASSALVAGGLTDTQYF; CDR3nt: TGTGCCAGCAGCGCCCTGGTGGCGGGGGGGCTGACAGATACGCAGTATTTT
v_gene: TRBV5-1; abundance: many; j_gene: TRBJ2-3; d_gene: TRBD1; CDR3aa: CASSFGQVTDTQYF; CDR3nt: TGCGCCAGCAGCTTCGGACAGGTCACAGATACGCAGTATTTT